Each of the 10 T cell receptor beta chains below was sequenced from the same sample in a study of cytomegalovirus exposure and HLA in healthy donors. The PCR was carried out with 60 Vbeta primers and 13 Jbeta primers. Produced via immunoSEQ multiplex PCR; TCRdb's table is partial and in-frame only. The sample lists roughly 170,000 clones; 70% to 85% were seen once. The sequencing sample was made of PBMCs. All receptors come from a woman in her thirties in good health and CMV-seronegative.

The J gene is TRBJ1-1, the V gene TRBV5-4; D is undetermined. Trimming shortened V by 3 bases and J by 5 bases, and 26 bases separated the two germline ends. Germline CDR1 is SGHNT and CDR2 is YYREEE (reference sequence). The CDR3 runs to 18 residues. Here the CDR3 DNA reads TGTGCCAGCAGCTACCGATGGAGTGGTCGCGGGAGAACGACTGAAGCTTTCTTT. This sequence encodes CASSYRWSGRGRTTEAFF.

The V call is TRBV7-2, the J call TRBJ2-1; 9 bases line up with TRBD2. CDR1 is SGHTA and CDR2 is FQGNSA in the germline V gene. With V trimmed by 5 bases and J by 4 bases, 6 bases remained unmatched. The CDR3 runs to 15 residues. The CDR3 bases are TGTGCCAGCAGCGGAACTAGCGGGTCATACAATGAGCAGTTCTTC. As protein: CASSGTSGSYNEQFF. Full variable domain (rest looked up from reference TRBV7-2 and TRBJ2-1): GAGVSQSPSNKVTEKGKDVELRCDPISGHTALYWYRQSLGQGLEFLIYFQGNSAPDKSGLPSDRFSAERTGGSVSTLTIQRTQQEDSAVYLCASSGTSGSYNEQFFGPGTRLTVL.

V is TRBV19 and J is TRBJ1-2; D possibly corresponds to TRBD1 (5 bases). V shed 2 bases and J shed 4 bases, with 14 bases lying between them. CDR1 and CDR2 from the germline V gene are LNHDA and SQIVND (reference sequence). This CDR3 contains 15 residues. CDR3 DNA: TGTGCCAGTAGTATATTCCAGGGTAAAGCCTATGGCTACACCTTC. Its translation: CASSIFQGKAYGYTF.

This clone was seen a handful of times. The chain has TRBV6-4 and TRBJ2-2; no clear D gene. Germline V gene data show CDR1 as MRHNA and CDR2 as SNTAGT. This CDR3 comprises 15 residues. V was shortened by 5 bases and J by 1 base, with 11 bases between the two germline ends. CDR3 region: CASSPQAGNTGELFF. The CDR3 region has the DNA TGTGCCAGCAGTCCTCAGGCAGGGAACACCGGGGAGCTGTTTTTT.

The rearrangement links TRBV2 to TRBJ1-6; D remains ambiguous. Per the germline V gene, CDR1 is SNHLY and CDR2 is FYNNEI. V lost 4 bases and J lost 0, with 16 bases in between. The CDR3 has 18 residues. CDR3 residues: CASSVPPGYGSYNSPLHF. As DNA, the CDR3 is TGTGCCAGCAGTGTTCCCCCCGGGTATGGCTCCTATAATTCACCCCTCCACTTT.

The chain has TRBV28 and TRBJ2-3, with no clear D. Germline V lookup: CDR1 MDHEN, CDR2 SYDVKM. The CDR3 consists of 13 residues. V lost 8 bases to trimming and J lost 1 base, with 10 bases between them. In DNA, the CDR3 is TGTGCCAGCGAGATAGGAGGCACAGATACGCAGTATTTT. It encodes CASEIGGTDTQYF. The variable domain in full, completed from reference TRBV28 and TRBJ2-3, reads DVKVTQSSRYLVKRTGEKVFLECVQDMDHENMFWYRQDPGLGLRLIYFSYDVKMKEKGDIPEGYSVSREKKERFSLILESASTNQTSMYLCASEIGGTDTQYFGPGTRLTVL.

CDR3 coding DNA: TGTGCCAGCAGTGAATTTTCTCAGGGGATCCGGTACTTC. It codes for CASSEFSQGIRYF. The chain links TRBV6-1 to TRBJ2-7; D might be TRBD1 (6 bases). Germline V gene sequence: CDR1 MNHNS, CDR2 SASEGT. This CDR3 spans 13 amino acids. The V end lost 2 bases, the J end lost 12 bases, and 17 bases lay between the germline ends.

The V gene is TRBV28, the J gene TRBJ2-7; 11 nucleotides agree with TRBD2. The V segment lost 7 bases and the J segment 2 bases; nucleotides outside the gene matches: 10. This CDR3 is built from 16 residues. Germline V gene sequence: CDR1 MDHEN, CDR2 SYDVKM. CDR3 amino acids: CASKWASGRPTYEQYF. The CDR3 coding sequence is TGTGCCAGCAAGTGGGCTAGCGGGAGGCCAACCTACGAGCAGTACTTC. Drawing the rest from reference TRBV28 and TRBJ2-7, the complete variable domain is DVKVTQSSRYLVKRTGEKVFLECVQDMDHENMFWYRQDPGLGLRLIYFSYDVKMKEKGDIPEGYSVSREKKERFSLILESASTNQTSMYLCASKWASGRPTYEQYFGPGTRLTVT.

The chain couples TRBV6-5 to TRBJ2-7, with D possibly TRBD2 on 5 matching bases. The CDR3 extends over 13 amino acids. Per germline, CDR1 MNHEY and CDR2 SVGAGI. V shed 5 bases and J shed 6 bases, with 14 bases lying between them. DNA of the CDR3: TGTGCCAGCAGTAGTAGCGCCTGGGGCGAGCAGTACTTC. Protein: CASSSSAWGEQYF.

The J gene is TRBJ1-5, the V gene TRBV28; D possibly corresponds to TRBD1 (5 bases). Germline loops: CDR1 MDHEN, CDR2 SYDVKM. The CDR3 totals 13 residues. V dropped 6 bases and J dropped 5 bases, with 11 bases sitting between them. CDR3 DNA: TGTGCCAGCAGCTGGGGCAGCGATCAGCCCCAGCATTTT. Its protein product is CASSWGSDQPQHF. Full variable domain (missing parts from reference TRBV28 and TRBJ1-5): DVKVTQSSRYLVKRTGEKVFLECVQDMDHENMFWYRQDPGLGLRLIYFSYDVKMKEKGDIPEGYSVSREKKERFSLILESASTNQTSMYLCASSWGSDQPQHFGDGTRLSIL.